A single TCR beta chain is shown here with its context. Its cognate antigen is unknown. The data were produced by immunoSEQ multiplex PCR, yet TCRdb's version contains in-frame clones alone and is incomplete. The data hold hundreds of thousands of clones, with approximately 97% observed a single time. This sample was included in a study of shared clonotypes between healthy human individuals. Study-wide points: The study found about 5% of naive CD4 clonotypes shared across a handful of donors. Among the subsets, naive ones generally showed larger estimated richness than memory ones.

The length of the CDR3 is 17 residues. Germline V gene sequence: CDR1 SGHRS, CDR2 YFSETQ. The trim removed 4 bases at V and 3 bases at J, leaving 14 bases unmatched. Material for sequencing was naive CD4+ T cells sorted from blood. Subset defined: CD45RA+ positively selected. The sequence came from a young woman in good health. The genes are TRBV5-1 and TRBJ1-1; 8 bases are a match to TRBD1. CDR3: CASSPGQGRRRYTEAFF. In DNA form, the CDR3 reads TGCGCCAGCAGCCCAGGACAGGGACGGAGACGGTACACTGAAGCTTTCTTT.